This section outlines one T cell receptor (beta chain) sequence together with its context. No antigen is known for it. CDR1 is LNHNV and CDR2 is YYDKDF in the germline V gene (reference sequence). This CDR3 contains 13 residues. V lost 2 bases and J lost 9, with 13 bases in between. Unique molecular identifiers were present on the cDNA, and a universal primer site came from template switching. TCRdb reprocessed the 5' RACE reads via MiXCR and lists one record per CDR3 protein. This sample has some 1,700,000 distinct CDR3 sequences, with around 33% found just once. These data are taken from a study of identical twins. The study, taken as a whole, reports: In cord blood, abundant beta clonotypes had fewer insertions; memory showed no trend. The study found weaker excess twin sharing in beta out-of-frame sequences.

This sequence originates from a newborn girl in good health. The specimen was cord blood. V usage is TRBV15 and J usage is TRBJ1-2, with D hard to call. CDR3 in amino acids: CATSRFLSGSYTF. In nucleotides, the CDR3 is TGTGCCACCAGCAGATTTCTATCCGGGAGCTACACCTTC.